This T cell receptor (beta chain) is drawn from a study of human T cells and chemical hapten exposure. What the library attached to individual cDNA molecules were unique molecular identifiers. Per the original data handling: A per-sample median of about 96,000 TCRs was observed, with a range of roughly 20,000 to 750,000. A single record per CDR3 protein comes from TCRdb applying MiXCR to the RACE reads. These V and J calls are TCRdb output, not the study's own analysis. In the table there are approximately 120,000 distinct CDR3 sequences, roughly 9% of which are singletons. Germline V CDR1 and CDR2: SGHTA, FQGNSA. V shed 0 bases and J shed 4 bases, with 18 bases lying between them. The CDR3 extends over 17 amino acids. Noted time point: patch test 2, 6 weeks after DPC sensitization. Treatment of the sample: therapeutic diphenylcyclopropenone sensitization with weekly scalp DPC. At patch-test visits, sampling came before the patch test. Unfractionated whole blood was the source from which total RNA was extracted.

The chain joins TRBV7-2 to TRBJ2-5, with D perhaps assigned TRBD1 or TRBD2 (5 bases each). The sequences come from whole blood, collected in connection with sensitization to the hapten diphenylcyclopropenone (DPC). This sequence originates from a middle-aged woman with alopecia areata. Some clones in this sample may be carry-over from other donors' samples. The CDR3 nucleotides are TGTGCCAGCAGCTTAGCGTTGGCAGGGAGTGGTTCAGAGACCCAGTACTTC. This gives the protein CASSLALAGSGSETQYF. The whole variable domain, filled in from reference TRBV7-2 and TRBJ2-5, reads GAGVSQSPSNKVTEKGKDVELRCDPISGHTALYWYRQSLGQGLEFLIYFQGNSAPDKSGLPSDRFSAERTGGSVSTLTIQRTQQEDSAVYLCASSLALAGSGSETQYFGPGTRLLVL.